The 11 T cell receptor beta chains given below trace back to one sample, sequenced in a study of blood T cell repertoires in COVID-19. Produced via immunoSEQ multiplex PCR; TCRdb's table is partial and in-frame only. The table has some 140,000 clones, around 80% seen once. The sample comprised peripheral blood. These receptors were collected from a man at least 80 years old with acute or convalescent COVID-19.

The genes are TRBV30 and TRBJ2-3; D not resolved. V lost 8 bases and J lost 5, with 14 bases in between. Germline-derived CDR1 and CDR2 are GTSNPN and SVGIG (reference sequence). This CDR3 has 12 residues. The CDR3 spells CAGVSVVDTQYF. For the CDR3, the DNA is TGTGCCGGAGTGTCTGTGGTAGATACGCAGTATTTT.

V is TRBV28 and J is TRBJ1-5; 7 nucleotides align to TRBD1. V lost 9 bases and J lost 2; bases outside the gene matches: 7. This CDR3 has 14 residues. Per germline, CDR1 MDHEN and CDR2 SYDVKM. CDR3 region: CASGGTARNQPQHF. CDR3 coding DNA: TGTGCCAGTGGCGGGACAGCCCGCAATCAGCCCCAGCATTTT.

The J gene is TRBJ2-7, the V gene TRBV30, with D perhaps matching TRBD1 (6 bases). This CDR3 has 12 amino acids. CDR1 GTSNPN and CDR2 SVGIG come from the germline V gene (reference sequence). V was clipped by 4 bases and J by 3 bases, with 10 bases between them. CDR3 nucleotide sequence: TGTGCCTGGAATACAGGGAACTACGAGCAGTACTTC. Translated: CAWNTGNYEQYF.

This clone was counted a single time. The CDR3 sequence is CATRRANEQFF. The CDR3 DNA reads as TGTGCCACCAGGAGGGCCAATGAGCAGTTCTTC. The chain employs TRBV15 and TRBJ2-1; perhaps TRBD2 as D (5 bases). There are 11 residues in the CDR3. V dropped 6 bases and J dropped 6 bases, with 6 bases sitting between them. CDR1 is LNHNV, CDR2 YYDKDF, per germline (reference sequence).

This clone was found once. The V gene is TRBV18, the J gene TRBJ2-3, with D unresolved. The CDR3 is made up of 14 amino acids. Trimming took 5 bases from V and 6 from J, leaving 15 bases between them. Per the germline V gene, CDR1 is KGHSH and CDR2 is LQKENI. CDR3 DNA sequence: TGTGCCAGCTCAGATGGCTGGGCCCCGGATACGCAGTATTTT. Protein sequence: CASSDGWAPDTQYF.

This clone was seen only a few times. The rearrangement links TRBV19 to TRBJ1-5; D might be TRBD1 (5 bases). The V and J ends lost 7 bases and 7 bases respectively, with 20 bases between them. The CDR3 spans 15 residues. Germline V CDR1 and CDR2: LNHDA, SQIVND (reference sequence). The CDR3 DNA follows: TGTGCCAGTAAACCACCGGGGGGAACTGGGCAGCCCCAGCATTTT. Protein sequence: CASKPPGGTGQPQHF.

This rearrangement joins TRBV2 to TRBJ1-2; D is uncertain. CDR1 is SNHLY and CDR2 is FYNNEI in the germline V gene. Between the trimmed V and J ends, which lost 5 bases and 1 base, there was a span of 8 bases. The CDR3 extends over 13 amino acids. The CDR3 DNA follows: TGTGCCAGCAGTCTGGAGGGTAACTATGGCTACACCTTC. Translating gives CASSLEGNYGYTF.

The chain has TRBV10-3 and TRBJ2-2, with TRBD1 as a possible D gene (6 bases). CDR3 size: 15 residues. In germline, CDR1 is ENHRY, CDR2 SYGVKD. Trimming removed 3 bases at V and 6 bases at J, with 14 bases between. As DNA, the CDR3 is TGTGCCATCAGTGAAATTACAGGGAATCCCGGGGAGCTGTTTTTT. This encodes CAISEITGNPGELFF.

This clone was recorded a few times. The chain carries TRBV7-6 and TRBJ2-1; TRBD2 matches 7 bases. Germline assignment: CDR1 SGHVS and CDR2 FNYEAQ. The ends lost 5 bases at V and 7 bases at J; junction bases unmatched: 14. This CDR3 spans 16 amino acids. CDR3 amino acids: CASSAATSPELNEQFF. As DNA, the CDR3 is TGTGCCAGCAGCGCGGCGACTAGCCCCGAATTAAATGAGCAGTTCTTC.

The chain uses TRBV7-8 and TRBJ2-7, with no clear D. This CDR3 has 16 residues. Germline CDR1 SGHVS, CDR2 FQNEAQ. V lost 0 bases to trimming and J lost 1 base, with 13 bases between them. The CDR3 sequence is CASSLAVSSSSYEQYF. CDR3 bases: TGTGCCAGCAGCTTAGCTGTGTCCTCCTCGTCCTACGAGCAGTACTTC.

This clone was observed a handful of times. The chain carries TRBV6-5 and TRBJ1-1, with TRBD1 identical over 9 bases. CDR3 length: 14 amino acids. Germline V gene data show CDR1 as MNHEY and CDR2 as SVGAGI. The ends lost 3 bases at V and 8 bases at J; junction bases unmatched: 7. The CDR3 loop reads CASSYRTGAREAFF. Here the CDR3 DNA reads TGTGCCAGCAGTTATCGGACAGGGGCCCGGGAAGCTTTCTTT.